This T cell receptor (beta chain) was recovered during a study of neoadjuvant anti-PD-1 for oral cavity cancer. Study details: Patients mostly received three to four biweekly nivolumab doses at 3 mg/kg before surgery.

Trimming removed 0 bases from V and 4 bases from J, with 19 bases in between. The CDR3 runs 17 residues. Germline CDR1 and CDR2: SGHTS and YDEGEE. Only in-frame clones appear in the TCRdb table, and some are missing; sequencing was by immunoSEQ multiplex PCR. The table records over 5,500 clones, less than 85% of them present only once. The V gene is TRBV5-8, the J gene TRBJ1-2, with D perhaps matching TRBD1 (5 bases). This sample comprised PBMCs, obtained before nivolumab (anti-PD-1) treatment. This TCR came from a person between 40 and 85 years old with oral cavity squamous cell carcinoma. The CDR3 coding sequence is TGTGCCAGCAGCTTGGACATCTGGGGGGGAAACGGCTATGGCTACACCTTC. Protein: CASSLDIWGGNGYGYTF.